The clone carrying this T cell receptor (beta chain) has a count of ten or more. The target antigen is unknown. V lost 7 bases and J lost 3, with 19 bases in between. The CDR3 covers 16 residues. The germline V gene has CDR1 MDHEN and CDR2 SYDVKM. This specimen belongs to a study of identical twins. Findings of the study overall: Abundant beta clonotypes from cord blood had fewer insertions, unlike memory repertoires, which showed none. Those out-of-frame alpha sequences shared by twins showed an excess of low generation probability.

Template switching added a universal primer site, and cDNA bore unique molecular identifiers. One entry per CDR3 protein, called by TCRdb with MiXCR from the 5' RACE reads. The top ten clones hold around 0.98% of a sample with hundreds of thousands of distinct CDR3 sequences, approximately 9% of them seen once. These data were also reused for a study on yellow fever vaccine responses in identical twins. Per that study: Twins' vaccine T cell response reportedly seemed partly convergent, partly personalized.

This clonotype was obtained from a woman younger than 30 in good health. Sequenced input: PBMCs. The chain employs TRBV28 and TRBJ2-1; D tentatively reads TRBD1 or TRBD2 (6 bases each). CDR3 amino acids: CASTQGGTGFYNEQFF. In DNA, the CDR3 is TGTGCCAGCACACAGGGCGGGACCGGGTTCTACAATGAGCAGTTCTTC.